The sequence of this TCR beta chain was determined in a study of graft-versus-host responses after intestinal transplantation. About the study: All of the recipients had induction that used anti-thymocyte globulin, then tacrolimus and steroids for roughly three years.

With 5 bases removed from V and 7 bases from J, the gap between germline ends came to 11 bases. This CDR3 is built from 13 residues. CDR1 ENHRY and CDR2 SYGVKD come from the germline V gene. Overall study results and limits: With peak circulating GvH clone levels came an association with early post-transplant HvG declines. Allografts carried high graft-versus-host to host-versus-graft clonal ratios in patients having graft-donor T cell macrochimerism.

Only in-frame clones appear in the TCRdb table, and some are missing; sequencing was by immunoSEQ multiplex PCR. The data show roughly 92,000 clones, 85% to 90% seen once. A word on this clone: Its antigen is unidentified.

This TCR was recovered from a human donor who received an intestinal transplant. Source: unstimulated CD4+ T cells sorted from spleen or lymph node cells, taken before intestinal transplant. The chain has TRBV10-3 and TRBJ2-2, with D uncertain. The CDR3 is CAISFRVGGELFF. DNA of the CDR3: TGTGCCATCAGTTTTCGGGTTGGCGGGGAGCTGTTTTTT.